Listed below are T cell receptor beta chains from one sample, sequenced in a study of CD8 T cells in Susac syndrome. TCRdb independently ran MiXCR on the immunoSEQ multiplex PCR reads; one entry per CDR3 protein. The repertoire holds 56,000 or so distinct CDR3 sequences, with about 95% as singletons. Material: CD8+ T cells from PBMCs. The receptors were sampled from a human donor with Susac syndrome. Both conserved end residues are part of each CDR3. D genes are given only for firm matches. Expanded clones are given a class, and other clones once, few, many or no size at all.

TRBJ2-5 NA once TRBV9 15 TGTGCCAGCAGCGTAGGGGGGAGCCAAATGGGGACCCAGTACTTC CASSVGGSQMGTQYF
TRBJ2-3 TRBD1 once TRBV20-1 16 TGCAGTGCTAACTTTTACCAGGGGGCCATTGCGGATACGCAGTATTTT CSANFYQGAIADTQYF
TRBJ2-4 NA NA TRBV28 14 TGTGCCAGCAGTACGGCCCTAGCCAAAAACATTCAGTACTTC CASSTALAKNIQYF
TRBJ1-1 NA NA TRBV7-3 14 TGTGCCAGCAGCCGGCCGGAGGCGGACACTGAAGCTTTCTTT CASSRPEADTEAFF
TRBJ1-1 NA NA TRBV5-6 12 TGTGCCAGCAGCGACACCAACACTGAAGCTTTCTTT CASSDTNTEAFF
TRBJ1-1 NA NA TRBV13 16 TGTGCCAGCAGCTCACAGGGTTGGGATGCGAACACTGAAGCTTTCTTT CASSSQGWDANTEAFF
TRBJ2-1 TRBD2 NA TRBV28 14 TGTGCCAGCAGGAATAGCGGGGGGGGAAATGAGCAGTTCTTC CASRNSGGGNEQFF
TRBJ1-2 NA NA TRBV5-1 14 TGCGCCAGCAGCTTGGAAGGGGCGGGCTATGGCTACACCTTC CASSLEGAGYGYTF
TRBJ2-7 NA once TRBV30 13 TGTGCCTGGAGGATTGACGGTGCCTACGAGCAGTACTTC CAWRIDGAYEQYF
TRBJ1-2 NA NA TRBV6-5 12 TGTGCCAGCAGGGGGGAAAACTATGGCTACACCTTC CASRGENYGYTF
TRBJ1-6 NA NA TRBV6-6 11 TGTGCCAGCATGTCTGATTCACCCCTCCACTTT CASMSDSPLHF
TRBJ1-2 NA NA TRBV20-1 10 TGCAGTGCTAGCTGGGATGGCTACACCTTC CSASWDGYTF
TRBJ1-1 NA NA TRBV29-1 13 TGCAGCGTTGCTGGGGTCGCGAACACTGAAGCTTTCTTT CSVAGVANTEAFF
TRBJ2-1 NA NA TRBV20-1 15 TGCAGTGCTAGCATTGGCGGGGAACCTTACAATGAGCAGTTCTTC CSASIGGEPYNEQFF
TRBJ1-5 TRBD1 NA TRBV29-1 13 TGCAGCGTGGGACAGGGTAGGGATCAGCCCCAGCATTTT CSVGQGRDQPQHF
TRBJ2-7 NA NA TRBV6-5 16 TGTGCCAGCAGTTACTCGATCAGCGGCGACTACTACGAGCAGTACTTC CASSYSISGDYYEQYF
TRBJ2-7 TRBD2 once TRBV11-1 15 TGTGCCAGCAGCTTGTCGGGGAGGGTATCCTACGAGCAGTACTTC CASSLSGRVSYEQYF
TRBJ2-3 NA NA TRBV15 13 TGTGCCACCAGCAGTGACTCTGTAGATACGCAGTATTTT CATSSDSVDTQYF
TRBJ1-2 TRBD1 NA TRBV9 15 TGTGCCAGCAGTGAGACAGGGGGGGGCAACTATGGCTACACCTTC CASSETGGGNYGYTF
TRBJ2-7 TRBD2 NA TRBV29-1 14 TGCAGCGTTGAAGGACTAGCGGGGGCCTACGAGCAGTACTTC CSVEGLAGAYEQYF
TRBJ1-2 TRBD1 NA TRBV20-1 13 TGCAGTGTGGCGGGACAGGGTAACTATGGCTACACCTTC CSVAGQGNYGYTF
TRBJ1-1 NA NA TRBV30 14 TGTGCCTGGAGTTGGGCAGGGACTAACACTGAAGCTTTCTTT CAWSWAGTNTEAFF